The present TCR beta chain was sequenced within a study of spatial heterogeneity in lung cancer. On the study more broadly: Sequence detection consistently recorded a greater number of beta-chain than alpha-chain sequences.

Time point specified: sample taken at primary tumor resection. No cell sorting; template was whole RNA from tumor, lung tissue or PBMC. This clonotype showed up many times. Its antigen is currently unknown. TCRdb itself ran the 5' RACE reads through MiXCR, one entry per CDR3 protein. This sample carries 10,000 to 15,000 distinct CDR3 sequences, about 5% of them seen once, and the ten largest clones take 36%. Study-wide findings and caveats: How many expanded intratumoral alpha and beta TCRs were present tracked the tumor mutation count, which was a count of nonsynonymous mutations.

The length of the CDR3 is 14 residues. Looked up from germline, CDR1 is DFQATT and CDR2 is SNEGSKA (reference sequence). The receptor was derived from a male donor with early-stage non-small cell lung cancer. V and J are TRBV20-1 and TRBJ1-1; D gene unclear. The sequences come from lung tumor tissue, collected at surgery. Here the CDR3 reads CSVKRGSIYTEAFF. CDR3 sequence (DNA): TGCAGCGTCAAACGAGGATCTATATACACTGAAGCTTTCTTT.